The clone carrying this T cell receptor (beta chain) appeared once. The table came from immunoSEQ multiplex PCR; TCRdb's copy has only in-frame clones and leaves some out. The sample holds 70,000 or so clones; 91% are singletons and the top ten take roughly 0.7%. The CDR3 extends over 15 amino acids. The germline V gene encodes CDR1 MGHDK and CDR2 SYGVNS. The V gene lost 8 bases and the J gene lost 5 bases, with 19 bases spanning the gap. The data stem from a study of T cell changes during pregnancy in multiple sclerosis. This specimen consisted of peripheral blood, obtained in the third trimester of pregnancy. The chain recombines TRBV25-1 with TRBJ2-1, with a tentative D call TRBD2 (6 bases). The TCR originated in a female donor in good health, enrolled as a control in a pregnancy study. The CDR3 region has the DNA TGTGCCAGCGGCAGGGCAGACGGCGGGAACAATGAGCAGTTCTTC. Protein product: CASGRADGGNNEQFF. Full variable domain (remainder filled in from reference TRBV25-1 and TRBJ2-1): EADIYQTPRYLVIGTGKKITLECSQTMGHDKMYWYQQDPGMELHLIHYSYGVNSTEKGDLSSESTVSRIRTEHFPLTLESARPSHTSQYLCASGRADGGNNEQFFGPGTRLTVL.